Each of the 8 T cell receptor beta chains below was sequenced from the same sample in a study of blood T cell repertoires in COVID-19. Sequenced by immunoSEQ multiplex PCR; TCRdb stores in-frame clones only, minus some. Of around 200,000 clones listed, about 83% are singletons. The sequencing input was peripheral blood. These receptors all stem from a young woman who had recovered from COVID-19.

The chain joins TRBV7-9 to TRBJ1-1; 7 bases align to TRBD1. The length of the CDR3 is 15 residues. The ends lost 8 bases at V and 2 bases at J; junction bases unmatched: 11. Germline V CDR1 and CDR2: SEHNR, FQNEAQ (reference sequence). The CDR3 coding sequence is TGTGCCAGCGGCACCGGGACAGACCTAAACACTGAAGCTTTCTTT. As protein: CASGTGTDLNTEAFF.

This clone appeared a few times. The V and J genes are TRBV9 and TRBJ1-2; no definite D call. The CDR3 has 13 residues. The V end lost 3 bases, the J end lost 4 bases, and 10 bases lay between the germline ends. CDR1 is SGDLS, CDR2 YYNGEE, per germline. The CDR3 loop reads CASSAGGAYGYTF. Written as DNA, the CDR3 is TGTGCCAGCAGCGCCGGAGGAGCCTATGGCTACACCTTC. Drawing the rest from reference TRBV9 and TRBJ1-2, the complete variable domain is DSGVTQTPKHLITATGQRVTLRCSPRSGDLSVYWYQQSLDQGLQFLIQYYNGEERAKGNILERFSAQQFPDLHSELNLSSLELGDSALYFCASSAGGAYGYTFGSGTRLTVV.

The chain carries TRBV2 and TRBJ1-5, with no clear D. This CDR3 spans 14 amino acids. The germline gives CDR1 SNHLY, CDR2 FYNNEI. Trimming cost V 3 bases and J 6 bases, with 12 bases left between them. The CDR3 coding sequence is TGTGCCAGCAGTGATCCGGGGTTACGTCAGCCCCAGCATTTT. It codes for CASSDPGLRQPQHF.

This chain links TRBV25-1 with TRBJ1-1; the D is unclear. V was cut by 6 bases and J by 3 bases, with 17 bases left in between. This CDR3 spans 15 amino acids. Germline-derived CDR1 and CDR2 are MGHDK and SYGVNS. The CDR3 spells CASSTPEARDTEAFF. The CDR3 DNA reads TGTGCCAGCAGCACTCCGGAGGCGCGGGACACTGAAGCTTTCTTT.

This sequence joins TRBV7-2 and TRBJ1-2; D remains unclear. The CDR3 loop spans 15 amino acids. Germline V lookup: CDR1 SGHTA, CDR2 FQGNSA. Trimming removed 4 bases from V and 4 bases from J, with 16 bases in between. In DNA form, the CDR3 reads TGTGCCAGCAGCTACACAGCTAACCTTGTCTATGGCTACACCTTC. Protein product: CASSYTANLVYGYTF.

V usage is TRBV5-4 and J usage is TRBJ1-2, with 10 bases fitting TRBD1. Germline assignment: CDR1 SGHNT and CDR2 YYREEE (reference sequence). The CDR3 is 14 amino acids. Trimming cost V 5 bases and J 4 bases; bases outside gene matches: 5. In nucleotides, the CDR3 is TGTGCCAGCAGGACAGGGGGCTTAAGCTATGGCTACACCTTC. This gives the protein CASRTGGLSYGYTF.

The count of this clone is one. The chain joins TRBV7-9 to TRBJ2-1; 13 bases line up with TRBD2. J gave up 14 bases and V 3 bases, and 7 bases lay outside the gene matches. This CDR3 comprises 14 residues. Germline CDR1 reads SEHNR; CDR2 reads FQNEAQ (reference sequence). The CDR3 DNA sequence: TGTGCCAGCAGCTTGAGTTTCGGACTAGCGGGGGAGTTCTTC. The encoded protein is CASSLSFGLAGEFF.

The V gene is TRBV7-8, the J gene TRBJ1-1; D is uncertain. V gave up 3 bases and J gave up 3 bases, with 14 bases separating them. The CDR3 has 15 residues. Germline values: CDR1 SGHVS, CDR2 FQNEAQ. The CDR3 bases are TGTGCCAGCAGCTTGTCATCGGGGTTATACACTGAAGCTTTCTTT. Translated: CASSLSSGLYTEAFF. The whole variable domain, remainder taken from reference TRBV7-8 and TRBJ1-1, is GAGVSQSPRYKVAKRGQDVALRCDPISGHVSLFWYQQALGQGPEFLTYFQNEAQLDKSGLPSDRFFAERPEGSVSTLKIQRTQQEDSAVYLCASSLSSGLYTEAFFGQGTRLTVV.